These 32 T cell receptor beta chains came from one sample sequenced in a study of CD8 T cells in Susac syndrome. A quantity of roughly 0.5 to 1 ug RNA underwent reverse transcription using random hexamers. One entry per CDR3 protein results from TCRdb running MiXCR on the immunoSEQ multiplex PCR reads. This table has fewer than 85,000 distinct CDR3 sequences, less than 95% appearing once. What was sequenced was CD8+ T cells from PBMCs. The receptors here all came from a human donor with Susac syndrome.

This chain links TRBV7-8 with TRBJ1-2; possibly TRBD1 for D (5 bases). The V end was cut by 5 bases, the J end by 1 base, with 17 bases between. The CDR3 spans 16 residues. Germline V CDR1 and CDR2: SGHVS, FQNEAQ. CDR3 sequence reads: CASSPVGQADNYGYTF. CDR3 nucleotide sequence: TGTGCCAGCAGCCCCGTGGGGCAGGCCGATAACTATGGCTACACCTTC. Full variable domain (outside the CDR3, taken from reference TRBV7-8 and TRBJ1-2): GAGVSQSPRYKVAKRGQDVALRCDPISGHVSLFWYQQALGQGPEFLTYFQNEAQLDKSGLPSDRFFAERPEGSVSTLKIQRTQQEDSAVYLCASSPVGQADNYGYTFGSGTRLTVV.

The CDR3 reads CASSVDGRQGNEQYF. Written as DNA, the CDR3 is TGTGCCAGCAGCGTAGATGGCAGGCAGGGGAACGAGCAGTACTTC. The chain joins TRBV9 to TRBJ2-7; possible D gene TRBD1, 6 bases. The CDR3 consists of 15 residues. With 0 bases removed from V and 5 bases from J, the gap between germline ends came to 15 bases. CDR1 and CDR2 (germline): SGDLS, YYNGEE.

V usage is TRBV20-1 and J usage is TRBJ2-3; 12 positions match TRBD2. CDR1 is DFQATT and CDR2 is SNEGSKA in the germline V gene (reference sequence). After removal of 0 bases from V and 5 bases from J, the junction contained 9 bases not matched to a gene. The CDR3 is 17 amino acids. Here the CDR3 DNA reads TGCAGTGCTAGAGATGGCCAGGCTAGCGGGGGGGAAGATACGCAGTATTTT. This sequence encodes CSARDGQASGGEDTQYF.

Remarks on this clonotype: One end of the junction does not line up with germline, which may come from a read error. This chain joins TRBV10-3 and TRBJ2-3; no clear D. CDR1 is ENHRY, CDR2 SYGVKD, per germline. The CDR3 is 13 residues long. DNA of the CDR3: TGTGCCATCAGTGAAGCCAGCACGGATACGCAGTATTTT. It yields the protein CAISEASTDTQYF.

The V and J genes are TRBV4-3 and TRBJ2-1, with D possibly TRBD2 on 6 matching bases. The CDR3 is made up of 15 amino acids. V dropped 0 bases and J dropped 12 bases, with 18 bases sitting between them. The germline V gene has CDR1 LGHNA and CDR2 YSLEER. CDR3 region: CASSQDRTGDGRQFF. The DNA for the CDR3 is TGCGCCAGCAGCCAAGATAGGACGGGAGACGGTCGGCAGTTCTTC.

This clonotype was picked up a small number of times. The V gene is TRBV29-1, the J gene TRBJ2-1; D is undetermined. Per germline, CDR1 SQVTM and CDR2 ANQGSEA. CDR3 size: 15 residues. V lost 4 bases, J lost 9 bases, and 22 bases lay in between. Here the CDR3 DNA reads TGCAGCGTTGTGACGGATGCTTTTGGCGTTGGTGAGCAGTTCTTC. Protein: CSVVTDAFGVGEQFF.

The CDR3 coding sequence is TGTGCCAGCAGTTTAAAGGGGACGGCTAGCACAGATACGCAGTATTTT. Its protein is CASSLKGTASTDTQYF. This chain joins TRBV12-3 or TRBV12-4 and TRBJ2-3; possibly TRBD1 or TRBD2 for D (5 bases each). Trimming left V 2 bases short and J 0 bases short, with 12 bases between. The length of the CDR3 is 16 residues.

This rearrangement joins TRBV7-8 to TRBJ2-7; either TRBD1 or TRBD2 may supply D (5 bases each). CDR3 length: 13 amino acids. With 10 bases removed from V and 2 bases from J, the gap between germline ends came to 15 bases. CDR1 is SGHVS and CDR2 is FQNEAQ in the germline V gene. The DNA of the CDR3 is TGTGCCACACGGGACGTCTCGGCCTACGAGCAGTACTTC. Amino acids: CATRDVSAYEQYF.

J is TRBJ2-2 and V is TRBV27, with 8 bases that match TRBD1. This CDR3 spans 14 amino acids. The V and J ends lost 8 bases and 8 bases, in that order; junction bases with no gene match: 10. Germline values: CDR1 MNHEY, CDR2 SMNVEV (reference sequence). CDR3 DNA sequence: TGTGCCAGCGGCGACAGGGGAGGTTCGGGGGAGCTGTTTTTT. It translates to CASGDRGGSGELFF.

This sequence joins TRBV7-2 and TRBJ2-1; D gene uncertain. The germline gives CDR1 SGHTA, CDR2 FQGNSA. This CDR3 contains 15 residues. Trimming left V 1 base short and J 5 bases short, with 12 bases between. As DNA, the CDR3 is TGTGCCAGCAGCTTAGGGCCCTACAATAACAATGAGCAGTTCTTC. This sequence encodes CASSLGPYNNNEQFF.

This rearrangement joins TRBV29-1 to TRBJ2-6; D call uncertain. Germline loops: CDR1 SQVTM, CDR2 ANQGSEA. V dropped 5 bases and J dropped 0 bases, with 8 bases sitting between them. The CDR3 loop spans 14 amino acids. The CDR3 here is CSVLLSSGANVLTF. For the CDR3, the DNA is TGCAGCGTTTTACTTTCCTCTGGGGCCAACGTCCTGACTTTC. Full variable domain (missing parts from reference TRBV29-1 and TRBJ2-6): SAVISQKPSRDICQRGTSLTIQCQVDSQVTMMFWYRQQPGQSLTLIATANQGSEATYESGFVIDKFPISRPNLTFSTLTVSNMSPEDSSIYLCSVLLSSGANVLTFGAGSRLTVL.

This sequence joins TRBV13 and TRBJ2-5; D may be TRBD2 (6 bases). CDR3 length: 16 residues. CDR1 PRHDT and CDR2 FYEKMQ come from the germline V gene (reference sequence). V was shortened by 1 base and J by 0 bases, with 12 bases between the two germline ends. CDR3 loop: CASSLERVEYQETQYF. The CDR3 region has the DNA TGTGCCAGCAGCTTAGAGCGGGTCGAGTACCAAGAGACCCAGTACTTC. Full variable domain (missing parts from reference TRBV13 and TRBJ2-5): AAGVIQSPRHLIKEKRETATLKCYPIPRHDTVYWYQQGPGQDPQFLISFYEKMQSDKGSIPDRFSAQQFSDYHSELNMSSLELGDSALYFCASSLERVEYQETQYFGPGTRLLVL.

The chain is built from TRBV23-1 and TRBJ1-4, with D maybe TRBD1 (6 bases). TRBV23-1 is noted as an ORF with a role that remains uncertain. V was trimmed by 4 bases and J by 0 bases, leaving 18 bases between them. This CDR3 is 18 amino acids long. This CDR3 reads CASSLPGEGEATNEKLFF. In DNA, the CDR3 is TGCGCCAGCAGTCTCCCCGGAGAGGGGGAGGCAACTAATGAAAAACTGTTTTTT.

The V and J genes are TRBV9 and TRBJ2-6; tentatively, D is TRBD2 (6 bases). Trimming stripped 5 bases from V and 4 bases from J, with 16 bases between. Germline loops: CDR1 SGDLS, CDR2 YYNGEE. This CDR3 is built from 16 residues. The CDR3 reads CASRGRTNKGANVLTF. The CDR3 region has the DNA TGTGCCAGCAGGGGGAGGACGAACAAGGGGGCCAACGTCCTGACTTTC.

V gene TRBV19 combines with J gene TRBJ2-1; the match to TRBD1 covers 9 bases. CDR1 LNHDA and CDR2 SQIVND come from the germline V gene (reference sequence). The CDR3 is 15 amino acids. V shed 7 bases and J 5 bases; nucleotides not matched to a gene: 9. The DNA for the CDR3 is TGTGCCAGTATCCCCGGGACAGGGCCCCACAATGAGCAGTTCTTC. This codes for CASIPGTGPHNEQFF. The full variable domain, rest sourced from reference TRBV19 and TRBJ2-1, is DGGITQSPKYLFRKEGQNVTLSCEQNLNHDAMYWYRQDPGQGLRLIYYSQIVNDFQKGDIAEGYSVSREKKESFPLTVTSAQKNPTAFYLCASIPGTGPHNEQFFGPGTRLTVL.

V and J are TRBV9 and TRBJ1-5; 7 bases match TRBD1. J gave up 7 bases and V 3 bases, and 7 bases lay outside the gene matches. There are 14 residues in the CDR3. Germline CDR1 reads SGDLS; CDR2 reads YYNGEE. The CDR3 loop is CASSGGTVGQPQHF. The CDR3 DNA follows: TGTGCCAGCAGCGGAGGGACAGTCGGCCAGCCCCAGCATTTT.

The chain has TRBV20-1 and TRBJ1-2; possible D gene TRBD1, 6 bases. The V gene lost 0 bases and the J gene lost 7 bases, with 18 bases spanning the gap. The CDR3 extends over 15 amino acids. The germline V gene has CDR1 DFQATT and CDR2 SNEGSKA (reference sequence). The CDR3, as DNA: TGCAGTGCTAGAGATCTTGGAGGGGGGCTTATTGGCTACACCTTC. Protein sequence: CSARDLGGGLIGYTF.

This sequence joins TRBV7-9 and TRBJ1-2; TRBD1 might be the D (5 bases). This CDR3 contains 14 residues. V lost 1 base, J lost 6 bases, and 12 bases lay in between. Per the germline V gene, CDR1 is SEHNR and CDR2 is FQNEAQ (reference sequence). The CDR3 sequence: CASSLVGDEDGYTF. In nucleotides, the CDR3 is TGTGCCAGCAGCTTAGTAGGGGACGAGGATGGCTACACCTTC.

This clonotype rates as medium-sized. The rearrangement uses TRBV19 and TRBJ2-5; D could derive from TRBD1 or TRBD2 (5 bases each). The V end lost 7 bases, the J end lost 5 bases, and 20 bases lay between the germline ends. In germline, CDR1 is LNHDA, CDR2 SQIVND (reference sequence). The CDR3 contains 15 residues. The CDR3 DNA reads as TGTGCCAGTACCCCGGGGCCCTGGGCCGAGGAGACCCAGTACTTC. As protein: CASTPGPWAEETQYF. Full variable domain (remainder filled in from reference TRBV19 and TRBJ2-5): DGGITQSPKYLFRKEGQNVTLSCEQNLNHDAMYWYRQDPGQGLRLIYYSQIVNDFQKGDIAEGYSVSREKKESFPLTVTSAQKNPTAFYLCASTPGPWAEETQYFGPGTRLLVL.

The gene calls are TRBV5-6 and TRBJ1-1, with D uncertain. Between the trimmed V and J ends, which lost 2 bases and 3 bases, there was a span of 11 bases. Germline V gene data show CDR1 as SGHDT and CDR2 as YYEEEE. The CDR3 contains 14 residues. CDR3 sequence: CASSFKQLHTEAFF. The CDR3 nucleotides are TGTGCCAGCAGCTTCAAACAGTTACACACTGAAGCTTTCTTT.

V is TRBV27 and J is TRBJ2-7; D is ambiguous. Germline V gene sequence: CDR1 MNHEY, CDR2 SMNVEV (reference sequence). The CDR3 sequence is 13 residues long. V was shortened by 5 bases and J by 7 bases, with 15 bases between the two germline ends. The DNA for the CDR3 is TGTGCCAGCAGTGCCGGTCCTCGGAGTGAGCAGTACTTC. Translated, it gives CASSAGPRSEQYF.

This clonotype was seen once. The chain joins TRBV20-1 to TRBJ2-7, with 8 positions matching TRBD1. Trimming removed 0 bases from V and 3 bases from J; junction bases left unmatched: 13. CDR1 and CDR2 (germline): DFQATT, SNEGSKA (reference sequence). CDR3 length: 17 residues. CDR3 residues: CSAREVRGRVGGYEQYF. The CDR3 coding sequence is TGCAGTGCTAGAGAAGTCAGGGGGCGGGTAGGGGGCTACGAGCAGTACTTC.

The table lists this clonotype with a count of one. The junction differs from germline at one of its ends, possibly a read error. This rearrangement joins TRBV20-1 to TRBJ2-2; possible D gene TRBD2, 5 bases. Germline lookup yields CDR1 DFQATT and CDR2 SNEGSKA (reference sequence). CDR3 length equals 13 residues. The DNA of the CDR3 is TGCAGTGCCAGAGATCGGGGAACCGGGGAGCTGTTTTTT. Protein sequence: CSARDRGTGELFF.

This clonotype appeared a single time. The CDR3 is CASSTRVRYNEQFF. CDR3 DNA: TGCGCCAGCAGCACCCGGGTGCGGTACAATGAGCAGTTCTTC. This chain connects TRBV5-1 to TRBJ2-1; no clear D. CDR3 length equals 14 residues. The V and J ends lost 4 bases and 4 bases respectively, with 12 bases between them. From germline, CDR1 is SGHRS and CDR2 YFSETQ. Full variable domain (missing parts from reference TRBV5-1 and TRBJ2-1): KAGVTQTPRYLIKTRGQQVTLSCSPISGHRSVSWYQQTPGQGLQFLFEYFSETQRNKGNFPGRFSGRQFSNSRSEMNVSTLELGDSALYLCASSTRVRYNEQFFGPGTRLTVL.

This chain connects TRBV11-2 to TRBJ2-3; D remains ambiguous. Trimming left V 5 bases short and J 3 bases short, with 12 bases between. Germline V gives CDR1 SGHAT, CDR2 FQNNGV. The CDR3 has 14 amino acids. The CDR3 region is CASSPRPRTDTQYF. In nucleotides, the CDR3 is TGTGCCAGCAGCCCTCGCCCTCGGACAGATACGCAGTATTTT.

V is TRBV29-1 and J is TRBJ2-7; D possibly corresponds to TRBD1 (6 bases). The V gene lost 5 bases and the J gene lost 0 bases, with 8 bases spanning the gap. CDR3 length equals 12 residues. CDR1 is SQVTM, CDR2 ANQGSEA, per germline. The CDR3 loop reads CSVLTGSYEQYF. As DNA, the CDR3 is TGCAGCGTTCTGACAGGCTCCTACGAGCAGTACTTC.

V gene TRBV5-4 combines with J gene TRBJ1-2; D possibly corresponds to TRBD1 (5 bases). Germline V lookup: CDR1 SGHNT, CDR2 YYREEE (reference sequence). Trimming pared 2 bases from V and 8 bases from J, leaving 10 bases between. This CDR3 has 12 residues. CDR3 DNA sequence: TGTGCCAGCAGCTTCCAGGGAGGAGGCTACACCTTC. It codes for CASSFQGGGYTF. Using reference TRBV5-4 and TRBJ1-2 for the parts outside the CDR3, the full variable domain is ETGVTQSPTHLIKTRGQQVTLRCSSQSGHNTVSWYQQALGQGPQFIFQYYREEENGRGNFPPRFSGLQFPNYSSELNVNALELDDSALYLCASSFQGGGYTFGSGTRLTVV.

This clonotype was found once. Here the CDR3 DNA reads TGTGCCAGCAGTTTTTCGGTACGGGAGACCCAGTACTTC. It encodes CASSFSVRETQYF. The rearrangement links TRBV28 to TRBJ2-5; D not resolved. This CDR3 has 13 residues. The V end lost 3 bases, the J end lost 5 bases, and 10 bases lay between the germline ends. The germline CDR1 and CDR2 sequences are MDHEN and SYDVKM. The entire variable domain, with the rest obtained from reference TRBV28 and TRBJ2-5, is as follows: DVKVTQSSRYLVKRTGEKVFLECVQDMDHENMFWYRQDPGLGLRLIYFSYDVKMKEKGDIPEGYSVSREKKERFSLILESASTNQTSMYLCASSFSVRETQYFGPGTRLLVL.

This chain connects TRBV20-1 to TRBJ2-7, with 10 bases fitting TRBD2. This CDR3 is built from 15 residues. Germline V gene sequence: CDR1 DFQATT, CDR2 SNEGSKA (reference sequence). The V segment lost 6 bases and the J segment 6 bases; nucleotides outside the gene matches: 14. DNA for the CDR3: TGCAGTGCCCTTCCCCCTGAGCGGGGGGGCCGCGAGCAGTACTTC. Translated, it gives CSALPPERGGREQYF.

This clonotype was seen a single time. The CDR3, as DNA: TGTGCCAGCAGCCCTGAAGGGGGGAAGACCCAGTACTTC. It specifies CASSPEGGKTQYF. V usage is TRBV7-9 and J usage is TRBJ2-5; D may match TRBD1 or TRBD2 (6 bases each). Between the trimmed V and J ends, which lost 5 bases and 6 bases, there was a span of 13 bases. This CDR3 region has 13 residues. Germline-derived CDR1 and CDR2 are SEHNR and FQNEAQ (reference sequence).

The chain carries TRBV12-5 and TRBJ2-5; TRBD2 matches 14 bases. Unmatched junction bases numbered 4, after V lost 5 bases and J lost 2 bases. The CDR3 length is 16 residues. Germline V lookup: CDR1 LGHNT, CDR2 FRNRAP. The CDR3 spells CASGQTSGGVQETQYF. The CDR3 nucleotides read TGTGCTAGTGGTCAGACTAGCGGGGGGGTACAAGAGACCCAGTACTTC.

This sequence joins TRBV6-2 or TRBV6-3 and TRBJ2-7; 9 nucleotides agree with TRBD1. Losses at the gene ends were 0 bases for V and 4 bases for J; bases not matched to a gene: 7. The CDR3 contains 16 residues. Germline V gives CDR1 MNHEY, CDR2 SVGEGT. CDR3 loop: CASSYSKTGGEYEQYF. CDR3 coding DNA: TGTGCCAGCAGTTACTCGAAAACAGGGGGCGAATACGAGCAGTACTTC.